This is a list of T cell receptor beta chains from one sample in a study of CD8 T cells in ankylosing spondylitis. MiXCR was run by TCRdb on the 5' RACE reads, yielding one entry per CDR3 protein. The sample yields around 6,800 distinct CDR3 sequences, around 8.7% seen once. The specimen was blood, either unsorted or a sorted T cell fraction (not recorded which). These receptors were taken from a male donor with ankylosing spondylitis or in good health (not recorded which). CDR3s include the opening cysteine and the closing phenylalanine or tryptophan. A D gene is named only where the DNA matches it firmly. The size entry is marked missing in some rows and otherwise reads once, few, many or a size class.

length: 15
J: TRBJ2-2
V: TRBV9
D: NA
size: many
DNA: TGTGCCAGCAGCCCGGAACCAGGGATCACCGGGGAGCTGTTTTTT
CDR3: CASSPEPGITGELFF

length: 17
J: TRBJ2-3
V: TRBV9
D: TRBD1
size: few
DNA: TGTGCCAGCAGCGCGGTGCCCGGGACAGGGGGGGCAGATACGCAGTATTTT
CDR3: CASSAVPGTGGADTQYF

length: 15
J: TRBJ2-1
V: TRBV9
D: NA
size: medium-sized
DNA: TGTGCCAGCAGCCCGGGACCGGACCCTTACAATGAGCAGTTCTTC
CDR3: CASSPGPDPYNEQFF

length: 13
J: TRBJ2-1
V: TRBV9
D: NA
size: many
DNA: TGTGCCAGCAGCGTTGGGACCCGCAGTGAGCAGTTCTTC
CDR3: CASSVGTRSEQFF

length: 11
J: TRBJ2-3
V: TRBV9
D: NA
size: NA
DNA: TGTGCCAGCAGCGCCGCGGGGACGCAGTATTTT
CDR3: CASSAAGTQYF

length: 15
J: TRBJ2-1
V: TRBV9
D: TRBD2
size: many
DNA: TGTGCCAGCAGCGTAGCCCTAGCGGGGGGAAATGAGCAGTTCTTC
CDR3: CASSVALAGGNEQFF

length: 15
J: TRBJ2-3
V: TRBV9
D: NA
size: NA
DNA: TGTGCCAGCAGCCCCCGCGCGGTAAGCACAGATACGCAGTATTTT
CDR3: CASSPRAVSTDTQYF

length: 13
J: TRBJ1-5
V: TRBV9
D: NA
size: medium-sized
DNA: TGTGCCAGCAGCGTAGGGCTTGGGACGCCCCAGCATTTT
CDR3: CASSVGLGTPQHF

length: 18
J: TRBJ1-3
V: TRBV9
D: TRBD1
size: NA
DNA: TGTGCCAGCAGCCAAAGTAAGACCGGGACAGGCTCTGGAAACACCATATATTTT
CDR3: CASSQSKTGTGSGNTIYF

length: 15
J: TRBJ1-4
V: TRBV9
D: TRBD1
size: medium-sized
DNA: TGTGCCAGCAGCGTAGGGGGACAGGGTCTCGAAAAACTGTTTTTT
CDR3: CASSVGGQGLEKLFF

length: 15
J: TRBJ1-2
V: TRBV9
D: TRBD1
size: NA
DNA: TGTGCCAGCAGCGAAACAGGGGGCGATGGCTATGGCTACACCTTC
CDR3: CASSETGGDGYGYTF

length: 15
J: TRBJ1-1
V: TRBV9
D: NA
size: many
DNA: TGTGCCAGCAGCGTAGGGGGACACACGAACACTGAAGCTTTCTTT
CDR3: CASSVGGHTNTEAFF

length: 13
J: TRBJ2-1
V: TRBV9
D: NA
size: many
DNA: TGTGCCAGCAGCGTTGGTTCAGCCTATGAGCAGTTCTTC
CDR3: CASSVGSAYEQFF

length: 16
J: TRBJ2-1
V: TRBV9
D: TRBD1
size: many
DNA: TGTGCCAGCAGCTTTGACCGGGACAGGGGATACAATGAGCAGTTCTTC
CDR3: CASSFDRDRGYNEQFF

length: 13
J: TRBJ2-3
V: TRBV9
D: TRBD1
size: NA
DNA: TGTGCCAGCAGCGCAGGGGGTGGGGATACGCAGTATTTT
CDR3: CASSAGGGDTQYF

length: 16
J: TRBJ2-1
V: TRBV9
D: NA
size: medium-sized
DNA: TGTGCCAGCAGCGTAGAAGGGGTATCCTCCTACAATGAGCAGTTCTTC
CDR3: CASSVEGVSSYNEQFF

length: 15
J: TRBJ1-1
V: TRBV9
D: TRBD1
size: medium-sized
DNA: TGTGCCAGCAGCGCCGGACAGGGCACGAACACTGAAGCTTTCTTT
CDR3: CASSAGQGTNTEAFF

length: 20
J: TRBJ2-2
V: TRBV9
D: TRBD2
size: medium-sized
DNA: TGTGCCAGCAGCGTGCCCTTCGTAAGGGGCGGTGCGGGGGACACCGGGGAGCTGTTTTTT
CDR3: CASSVPFVRGGAGDTGELFF

length: 15
J: TRBJ1-5
V: TRBV9
D: NA
size: many
DNA: TGTGCCAGCAGCGACGCGGCGGATAGCAATCAGCCCCAGCATTTT
CDR3: CASSDAADSNQPQHF

length: 17
J: TRBJ2-3
V: TRBV9
D: NA
size: few
DNA: TGTGCCAGCAGCGACAGATCCCAGAGGGGGAACACAGATACGCAGTATTTT
CDR3: CASSDRSQRGNTDTQYF

length: 17
J: TRBJ2-6
V: TRBV9
D: TRBD1
size: many
DNA: TGTGCCAGCAGCGTAGATTTTGGGGGACAGGGGGCCAACGTCCTGACTTTC
CDR3: CASSVDFGGQGANVLTF

length: 14
J: TRBJ2-5
V: TRBV9
D: NA
size: NA
DNA: TGTGCCAGCAGCGCCTTCAGGGACCAAGAGACCCAGTACTTC
CDR3: CASSAFRDQETQYF

length: 15
J: TRBJ2-1
V: TRBV9
D: NA
size: many
DNA: TGTGCCAGCAGCCCCGCAATGAATCGGCACAATGAGCAGTTCTTC
CDR3: CASSPAMNRHNEQFF

length: 14
J: TRBJ1-5
V: TRBV9
D: TRBD1
size: NA
DNA: TGTGCCAGCAGCGTATCAGGGGGCGGTCAGCCCCAGCATTTT
CDR3: CASSVSGGGQPQHF

length: 15
J: TRBJ2-1
V: TRBV9
D: NA
size: few
DNA: TGTGCCAGCAGCGCGGCCGGGACATCTTACAATGAGCAGTTCTTC
CDR3: CASSAAGTSYNEQFF

length: 15
J: TRBJ2-2
V: TRBV9
D: TRBD1
size: few
DNA: TGTGCCAGCAGCGAGACAGGGGGCATCACCGGGGAGCTGTTTTTT
CDR3: CASSETGGITGELFF

length: 15
J: TRBJ2-5
V: TRBV9
D: NA
size: many
DNA: TGTGCCAGCAACCGGTGGGCCACCATCCAAGAGACCCAGTACTTC
CDR3: CASNRWATIQETQYF

length: 15
J: TRBJ1-6
V: TRBV9
D: TRBD1
size: medium-sized
DNA: TGTGCCAGCAGCGCGCACCGGGACAGGGATTCACCCCTCCACTTT
CDR3: CASSAHRDRDSPLHF

length: 15
J: TRBJ2-2
V: TRBV9
D: NA
size: medium-sized
DNA: TGTGCCAGCAGCGGGGGGACACAGTCGTACGGGGAGCTGTTTTTT
CDR3: CASSGGTQSYGELFF

length: 15
J: TRBJ1-4
V: TRBV9
D: NA
size: many
DNA: TGTGCCAGCAGCGTAGGAGGCTCAACTAATGAAAAACTGTTTTTT
CDR3: CASSVGGSTNEKLFF

length: 15
J: TRBJ2-1
V: TRBV9
D: TRBD2
size: medium-sized
DNA: TGTGCCAGCAGCGTAGGAGCGGGAGGGCCCCATGAGCAGTTCTTC
CDR3: CASSVGAGGPHEQFF

length: 17
J: TRBJ2-1
V: TRBV9
D: TRBD2
size: medium-sized
DNA: TGTGCCAGCAGCGTGGCTAGACTAGCGGGATCCTACAATGAGCAGTTCTTC
CDR3: CASSVARLAGSYNEQFF

length: 17
J: TRBJ1-4
V: TRBV9
D: TRBD1
size: medium-sized
DNA: TGTGCCAGCAGCGGTCCCGGGACAGGGGGAGCTAATGAAAAACTGTTTTTT
CDR3: CASSGPGTGGANEKLFF

length: 13
J: TRBJ1-1
V: TRBV9
D: NA
size: medium-sized
DNA: TGTGCCAGCAGCGTAGCTTACAGCACTGAAGCTTTCTTT
CDR3: CASSVAYSTEAFF

length: 15
J: TRBJ2-2
V: TRBV9
D: TRBD2
size: few
DNA: TGTGCCAGCAGCGGGACTAGCGGGAACACCGGGGAGCTGTTTTTT
CDR3: CASSGTSGNTGELFF

length: 12
J: TRBJ2-1
V: TRBV9
D: NA
size: few
DNA: TGTGCCAGCAGCGCTGATCCTAGCGAGCAGTTCTTC
CDR3: CASSADPSEQFF

length: 13
J: TRBJ2-1
V: TRBV9
D: NA
size: many
DNA: TGTGCCACGGGAGGGGGCGGGCAGGATGAGCAGTTCTTC
CDR3: CATGGGGQDEQFF

length: 17
J: TRBJ2-5
V: TRBV9
D: TRBD2
size: medium-sized
DNA: TGTGCCAGCAGCGCTCCCACCGGGACTAGCGTTTCCGAGACCCAGTACTTC
CDR3: CASSAPTGTSVSETQYF

length: 15
J: TRBJ2-1
V: TRBV9
D: TRBD2
size: many
DNA: TGTGCCAGCAGCGTAGAAGCGGGGGTATACAATGAGCAGTTCTTC
CDR3: CASSVEAGVYNEQFF

length: 16
J: TRBJ2-5
V: TRBV9
D: TRBD1
size: many
DNA: TGTGCCAGCAGCCGTAGAGCAGGGGGCAACCAAGAGACCCAGTACTTC
CDR3: CASSRRAGGNQETQYF

length: 15
J: TRBJ2-1
V: TRBV9
D: NA
size: NA
DNA: TGTGCCAGCAGCGTAGATGACTTTTCGTACAATGAGCAGTTCTTC
CDR3: CASSVDDFSYNEQFF

length: 15
J: TRBJ2-1
V: TRBV9
D: NA
size: many
DNA: TGTGCCAGCAGCGTAGGGGGGGTTCCGGGGGATGAGCAGTTCTTC
CDR3: CASSVGGVPGDEQFF

length: 17
J: TRBJ2-3
V: TRBV9
D: TRBD2
size: many
DNA: TGTGCCAGCAGCGTTGGACTAGCGGGAGATTCGACAGATACGCAGTATTTT
CDR3: CASSVGLAGDSTDTQYF

length: 16
J: TRBJ2-1
V: TRBV9
D: NA
size: NA
DNA: TGTGCCAGCAGCGTAGAAGGGACCGGGGGATACAATGAGCAGTTCTTC
CDR3: CASSVEGTGGYNEQFF

length: 17
J: TRBJ2-2
V: TRBV9
D: TRBD1
size: NA
DNA: TGTGCCAGCAGCGCCGGTCGGACAGGGTCAAACACCGGGGAGCTGTTTTTT
CDR3: CASSAGRTGSNTGELFF

length: 14
J: TRBJ2-4
V: TRBV9
D: NA
size: many
DNA: TGTGCCAGCAGCCCGGGGGTCGGCGGGGACATTCAGTACTTC
CDR3: CASSPGVGGDIQYF

length: 15
J: TRBJ2-5
V: TRBV9
D: TRBD2
size: many
DNA: TGTGCCAGCAGCGTATACGGGAGGGCCCAGGAGACCCAGTACTTC
CDR3: CASSVYGRAQETQYF

length: 15
J: TRBJ1-2
V: TRBV9
D: TRBD1
size: many
DNA: TGTGCCAGCAGCGCCTCCGGGACAGGGGACTATGGCTACACCTTC
CDR3: CASSASGTGDYGYTF

length: 15
J: TRBJ1-2
V: TRBV9
D: NA
size: medium-sized
DNA: TGTGCCAGCAGCGCTACGCAGGGGTGGGGCTATGGCTACACCTTC
CDR3: CASSATQGWGYGYTF

length: 14
J: TRBJ2-5
V: TRBV9
D: NA
size: many
DNA: TGTGCCAGCAGCGGAGGGGGTCTGCAAGAGACCCAGTACTTC
CDR3: CASSGGGLQETQYF

length: 13
J: TRBJ2-3
V: TRBV9
D: NA
size: NA
DNA: TGTGCCAGCAGCGTAGCGTTCGCAGATACGCAGTATTTT
CDR3: CASSVAFADTQYF

length: 14
J: TRBJ1-3
V: TRBV9
D: NA
size: medium-sized
DNA: TGTGCCAGCAGCGGGGGGCTCAAAGGAAACACCATATATTTT
CDR3: CASSGGLKGNTIYF

length: 15
J: TRBJ2-2
V: TRBV9
D: NA
size: few
DNA: TGTGCCAGCAGCACGGGACTTTCGAACACCGGGGAGCTGTTTTTT
CDR3: CASSTGLSNTGELFF

length: 19
J: TRBJ2-5
V: TRBV9
D: TRBD2
size: few
DNA: TGTGCCAGCAGCGGCGGACTAGCGGGGGGCCTAACCGACCAAGAGACCCAGTACTTC
CDR3: CASSGGLAGGLTDQETQYF

length: 15
J: TRBJ2-3
V: TRBV9
D: TRBD2
size: NA
DNA: TGTGCCAGCAGCGGACCGGGAGGGCCGAGGGATACGCAGTATTTT
CDR3: CASSGPGGPRDTQYF

length: 14
J: TRBJ1-6
V: TRBV9
D: NA
size: many
DNA: TGTGCCAGCAGCGTAGGGGGTCGAGAATCACCCCTCCACTTT
CDR3: CASSVGGRESPLHF

length: 13
J: TRBJ2-3
V: TRBV9
D: NA
size: medium-sized
DNA: TGTGCCAGCAGCGCCTACCTTTCAGATACGCAGTATTTT
CDR3: CASSAYLSDTQYF

length: 14
J: TRBJ2-1
V: TRBV9
D: NA
size: many
DNA: TGTGCCAGCAGCGCGATCACTAGAGACAATGAGCAGTTCTTC
CDR3: CASSAITRDNEQFF

length: 11
J: TRBJ1-6
V: TRBV24-1
D: NA
size: medium-sized
DNA: TGTGCCCCGCGGGGGAATTCACCCCTCCACTTT
CDR3: CAPRGNSPLHF